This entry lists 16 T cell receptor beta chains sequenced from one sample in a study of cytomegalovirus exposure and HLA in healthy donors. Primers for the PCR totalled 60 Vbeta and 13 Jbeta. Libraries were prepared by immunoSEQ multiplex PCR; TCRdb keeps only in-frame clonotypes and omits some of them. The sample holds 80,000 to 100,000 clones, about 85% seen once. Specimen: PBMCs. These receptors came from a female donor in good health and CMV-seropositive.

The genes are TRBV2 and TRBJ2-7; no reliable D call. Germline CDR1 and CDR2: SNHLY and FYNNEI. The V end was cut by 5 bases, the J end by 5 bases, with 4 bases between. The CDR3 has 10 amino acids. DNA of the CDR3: TGTGCCAGCAGTTTCAACGAGCAGTACTTC. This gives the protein CASSFNEQYF. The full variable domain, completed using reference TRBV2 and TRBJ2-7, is EPEVTQTPSHQVTQMGQEVILRCVPISNHLYFYWYRQILGQKVEFLVSFYNNEISEKSEIFDDQFSVERPDGSNFTLKIRSTKLEDSAMYFCASSFNEQYFGPGTRLTVT.

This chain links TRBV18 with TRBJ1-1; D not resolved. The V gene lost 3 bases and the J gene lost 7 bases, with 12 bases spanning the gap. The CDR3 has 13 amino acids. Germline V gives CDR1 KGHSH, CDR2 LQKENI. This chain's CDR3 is CASSPNIGVEAFF. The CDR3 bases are TGTGCCAGCTCACCTAACATTGGAGTTGAAGCTTTCTTT.

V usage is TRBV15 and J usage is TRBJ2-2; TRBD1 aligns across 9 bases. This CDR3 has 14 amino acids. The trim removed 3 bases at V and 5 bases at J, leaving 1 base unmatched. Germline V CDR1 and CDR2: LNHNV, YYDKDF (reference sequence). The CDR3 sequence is CATSRDRGTGELFF. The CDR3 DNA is TGTGCCACCAGCAGGGACAGGGGAACCGGGGAGCTGTTTTTT.

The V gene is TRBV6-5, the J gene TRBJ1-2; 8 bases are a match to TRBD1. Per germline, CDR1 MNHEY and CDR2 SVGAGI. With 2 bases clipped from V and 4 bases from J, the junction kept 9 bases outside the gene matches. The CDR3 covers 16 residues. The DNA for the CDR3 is TGTGCCAGCAGTTACGGCATTGACAGGGGCGGCTATGGCTACACCTTC. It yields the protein CASSYGIDRGGYGYTF.

CDR3 loop: CASSLAEQRIPDEQYF. Here the CDR3 DNA reads TGCGCCAGCAGCTTGGCCGAGCAGAGGATTCCGGACGAGCAGTACTTC. The chain is built from TRBV5-1 and TRBJ2-7; D gene ambiguous. The germline V and J ends were trimmed by 0 bases and 5 bases, with 18 bases remaining between them. This CDR3 has 16 residues. The germline V gene encodes CDR1 SGHRS and CDR2 YFSETQ.

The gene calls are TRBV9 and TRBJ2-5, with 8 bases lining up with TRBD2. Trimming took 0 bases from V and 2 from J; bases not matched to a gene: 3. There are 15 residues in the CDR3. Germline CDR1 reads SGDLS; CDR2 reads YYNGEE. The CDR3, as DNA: TGTGCCAGCAGCGTAGAGGGCGGGAGGCAAGAGACCCAGTACTTC. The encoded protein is CASSVEGGRQETQYF.

CDR3 amino acids: CASSLGGGNTGELFF. The CDR3 DNA sequence: TGTGCCAGCAGCTTGGGAGGAGGGAACACCGGGGAGCTGTTTTTT. This sequence joins TRBV5-5 and TRBJ2-2; D is possibly TRBD2 (5 bases). The CDR3 extends over 15 amino acids. The germline V gene has CDR1 SGHKS and CDR2 YYEKEE (reference sequence). V dropped 0 bases and J dropped 1 base, with 7 bases sitting between them. Using reference TRBV5-5 and TRBJ2-2 for the parts outside the CDR3, the full variable domain is DAGVTQSPTHLIKTRGQQVTLRCSPISGHKSVSWYQQVLGQGPQFIFQYYEKEERGRGNFPDRFSARQFPNYSSELNVNALLLGDSALYLCASSLGGGNTGELFFGEGSRLTVL.

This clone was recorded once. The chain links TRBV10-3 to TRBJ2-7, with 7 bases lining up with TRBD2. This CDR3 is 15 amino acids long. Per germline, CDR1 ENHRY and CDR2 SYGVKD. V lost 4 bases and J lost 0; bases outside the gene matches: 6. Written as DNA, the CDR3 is TGTGCCATCAGTGGGGAGGGTTCGAGCTCCTACGAGCAGTACTTC. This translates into CAISGEGSSSYEQYF.

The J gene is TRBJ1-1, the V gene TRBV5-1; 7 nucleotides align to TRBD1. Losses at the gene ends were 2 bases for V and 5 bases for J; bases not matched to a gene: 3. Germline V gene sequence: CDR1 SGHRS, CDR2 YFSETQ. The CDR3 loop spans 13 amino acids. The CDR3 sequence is CASSLLQGTEAFF. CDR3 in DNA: TGCGCCAGCAGCTTATTACAGGGGACTGAAGCTTTCTTT.

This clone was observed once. The CDR3 DNA is TGTGCCAGCAGTGAAGGGGGGGTTGCTGAAGCTTTCTTT. Protein product: CASSEGGVAEAFF. The chain has TRBV25-1 and TRBJ1-1, with D possibly TRBD1 on 5 matching bases. V was clipped by 2 bases and J by 6 bases, with 10 bases between them. There are 13 residues in the CDR3. Germline V gene data show CDR1 as MGHDK and CDR2 as SYGVNS.

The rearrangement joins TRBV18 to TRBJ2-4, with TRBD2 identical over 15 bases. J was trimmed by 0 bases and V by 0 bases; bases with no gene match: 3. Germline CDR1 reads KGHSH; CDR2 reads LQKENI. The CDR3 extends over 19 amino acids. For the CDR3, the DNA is TGTGCCAGCTCACCACCGGGACTAGCGGGAGGCGTAGCCAAAAACATTCAGTACTTC. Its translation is CASSPPGLAGGVAKNIQYF.

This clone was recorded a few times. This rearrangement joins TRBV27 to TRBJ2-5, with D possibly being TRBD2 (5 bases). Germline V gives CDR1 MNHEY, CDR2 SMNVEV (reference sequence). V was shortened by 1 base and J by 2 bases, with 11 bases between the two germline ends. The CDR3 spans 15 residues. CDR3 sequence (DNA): TGTGCCAGCAGTTTATTTCGGACTCAACAAGAGACCCAGTACTTC. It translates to CASSLFRTQQETQYF.

The CDR3 region has the DNA TGTGCCAGCAGCCCGGACAGGGGTGTTGGCTACACCTTC. This sequence encodes CASSPDRGVGYTF. This rearrangement joins TRBV7-2 to TRBJ1-2, with 9 bases fitting TRBD1. The CDR3 is made up of 13 amino acids. V lost 5 bases, J lost 7 bases, and 5 bases stayed unmatched. Germline V gives CDR1 SGHTA, CDR2 FQGNSA.

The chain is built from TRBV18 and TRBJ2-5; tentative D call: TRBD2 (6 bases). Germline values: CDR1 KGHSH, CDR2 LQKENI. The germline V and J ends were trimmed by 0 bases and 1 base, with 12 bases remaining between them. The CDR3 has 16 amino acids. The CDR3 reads CASSPPRGRFQETQYF. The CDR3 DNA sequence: TGTGCCAGCTCACCACCGCGGGGACGGTTCCAAGAGACCCAGTACTTC. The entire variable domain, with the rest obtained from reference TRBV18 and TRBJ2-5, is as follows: NAGVMQNPRHLVRRRGQEARLRCSPMKGHSHVYWYRQLPEEGLKFMVYLQKENIIDESGMPKERFSAEFPKEGPSILRIQQVVRGDSAAYFCASSPPRGRFQETQYFGPGTRLLVL.

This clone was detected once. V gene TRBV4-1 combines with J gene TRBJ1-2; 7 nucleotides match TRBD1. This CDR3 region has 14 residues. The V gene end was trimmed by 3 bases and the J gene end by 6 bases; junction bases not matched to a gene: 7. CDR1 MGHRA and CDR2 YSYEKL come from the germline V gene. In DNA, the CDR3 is TGCGCCAGCAGCCAGAACGACAGGGAGAATGGCTACACCTTC. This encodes CASSQNDRENGYTF.

The DNA for the CDR3 is TGTGCCAGCAGCAAAGCGGGACAGGGTAGGAATGAGCAGTTCTTC. This gives the protein CASSKAGQGRNEQFF. The genes are TRBV21-1 and TRBJ2-1; the table's TRBD1 call for D was not verified on the DNA. TRBV21-1 is labeled a pseudogene. The CDR3 loop spans 15 amino acids.